These 9 T cell receptor beta chains originate from one sample sequenced in a study of identical twins (dated by TCRdb to the mid-2010s). Library construction relied on 5' RACE. Instrument used: Illumina HiSeq 2000. TCRdb trimmed public reads at Q25 via fastp, called clones via MiXCR and kept in-frame beta chains. Rows matching on CDR3 protein sequence are summarized as one entry with the most common DNA and genes. The table for this sample lists 1.5 million to 2 million distinct CDR3 sequences; more than 30% of them were counted only once. The top ten constitute less than 0.35% of the sample. Source material: cord blood. These receptor sequences come from a newborn girl in good health.

As for this clonotype: Germline is not matched at one junction end, which may reflect a read error. This CDR3 is CASSLMGRVRTDTEYF. DNA of the CDR3: TGTGCCAGCAGTTTAATGGGCAGGGTCAGGACAGATACGGAGTATTTT. This sequence joins TRBV12-3 or TRBV12-4 and TRBJ2-3; a weak D match, TRBD1 (6 bases). The CDR3 consists of 16 residues.

On this clonotype: One end of the junction is discordant with germline, which a read error may explain. The rearrangement uses TRBV5-8 and TRBJ2-1, with 14 positions matching TRBD2. CDR3 length: 19 residues. In germline, CDR1 is SGHTS, CDR2 YDEGEE. The CDR3 nucleotides read TGTGCCGGCAGCTTGGTCGGGACTAGCGGGGGCCTATCCTACAATGAGCAGTTCTTC. It specifies CAGSLVGTSGGLSYNEQFF.

The sample holds a few counts of this clonotype. The rearrangement uses TRBV12-3 or TRBV12-4 and TRBJ1-5; 7 bases match TRBD1. The length of the CDR3 is 14 residues. The junction had 8 bases not matched to a gene; V was cut back by 6 bases and J by 6 bases. The CDR3 nucleotides read TGTGCCAGCAGCCCGTTGCCAGGGGGTCAGCCCCAGCATTTT. It is translated as CASSPLPGGQPQHF.

This chain connects TRBV5-4 to TRBJ2-5, with TRBD2 identical over 13 bases. Judging by the DNA end, TRBJ2-7 fits better; the J call may be wrong. Germline V gives CDR1 SGHNT, CDR2 YYREEE (reference sequence). The CDR3 is 15 amino acids. CDR3 coding DNA: TGTGCCAGCAGCTTAGGACTAGCGGGAGACACCGAGCAGTACTTC. Protein sequence: CASSLGLAGDTEQYF.

The chain is built from TRBV20-1 and TRBJ2-1; TRBD2 agrees at 7 bases. Germline V gene data show CDR1 as DFQATT and CDR2 as SNEGSKA (reference sequence). V lost 0 bases to trimming and J lost 0 bases; unmatched junction nucleotides: 8. The CDR3 totals 17 residues. The CDR3 region is CSARDRLAPSSYNEQFF. The CDR3, as DNA: TGCAGTGCTAGAGATAGACTAGCCCCTAGCTCCTACAATGAGCAGTTCTTC.

The V call is TRBV29-1, the J call TRBJ2-1; the D is unclear. The J call may not be correct, given that the DNA end is closer to TRBJ2-7. Looked up from germline, CDR1 is SQVTM and CDR2 is ANQGSEA. This CDR3 region has 14 residues. The CDR3 nucleotides are TGCAGCGTTGTCCAGGCCCCCTCCTACAATGAGCAGTACTTC. Translating gives CSVVQAPSYNEQYF.

The chain joins TRBV20-1 to TRBJ2-4; D ambiguous. V gave up 5 bases and J gave up 13 bases, with 12 bases separating them. Germline CDR1 and CDR2: DFQATT and SNEGSKA (reference sequence). The length of the CDR3 is 10 residues. CDR3 region: CSAEISDQYF. The DNA of the CDR3 is TGCAGTGCTGAAATTAGTGACCAGTACTTC.

The rearrangement links TRBV6-5 to TRBJ1-1; no reliable D call. This CDR3 comprises 15 residues. Trimming shortened V by 6 bases and J by 0 bases, and 14 bases separated the two germline ends. Germline assignment: CDR1 MNHEY and CDR2 SVGAGI. DNA for the CDR3: TGTGCCAGCAGGGACTTTACAGCCATGAACACTGAAGCTTTCTTT. This codes for CASRDFTAMNTEAFF.

The sample holds one count of this clonotype. V gene TRBV20-1 combines with J gene TRBJ1-5; 8 bases are shared with TRBD1. Germline V gene sequence: CDR1 DFQATT, CDR2 SNEGSKA (reference sequence). V lost 2 bases, J lost 0 bases, and 15 bases stayed unmatched. The CDR3 sequence is 19 residues long. This CDR3 is CSARPFPGPGGYSNQPQHF. CDR3 DNA: TGCAGTGCTAGACCTTTCCCCGGTCCAGGGGGCTATAGCAATCAGCCCCAGCATTTT.